Presented here are 23 T cell receptor beta chains from one specimen sequenced in a study of T cell repertoires in cytomegalovirus infection. TCRdb passed the reads through MiXCR, listing each CDR3 protein once. The sample has around 630,000 distinct CDR3 sequences, 24% seen once. Sequenced input: CD8+ T cells from PBMCs. These receptors came from a human donor in good health (CMV status not recorded). Some clones in this sample may be carry-over from other donors' samples.

This clonotype is a singleton in its sample. With a much larger clone just one base away, this may be a read error. The chain has TRBV7-8 and TRBJ2-3; D unclear. Trimming took 3 bases from V and 3 from J, leaving 19 bases between them. CDR1 is SGHVS, CDR2 FQNEAQ, per germline. CDR3 length: 17 residues. For the CDR3, the DNA is TGTGCCAGCAGCTTCGGCTTGTCACGCGTGGGGACAGATACGCAGTATTTT. It translates to CASSFGLSRVGTDTQYF.

This clonotype has more than one count but fewer than ten. This sequence joins TRBV29-1 and TRBJ1-2, with D hard to call. V shed 7 bases and J shed 4 bases, with 10 bases lying between them. The CDR3 runs to 11 residues. The germline V gene has CDR1 SQVTM and CDR2 ANQGSEA. In nucleotides, the CDR3 is TGCAGCGCTGTATTACTCTATGGCTACACCTTC. It codes for CSAVLLYGYTF.

This clonotype was seen once. A much larger clone sits a single nucleotide away, making a read error possible. The chain links TRBV7-2 to TRBJ1-6, with TRBD1 matching over 8 bases. Germline assignment: CDR1 SGHTA and CDR2 FQGNSA. V was clipped by 3 bases and J by 8 bases; unmatched bases: 3. This CDR3 spans 14 amino acids. CDR3 residues: CASSFGQGDSPLHF. The CDR3 DNA is TGTGCCAGCAGCTTTGGACAGGGTGATTCACCCCTCCACTTT.

The chain is built from TRBV20-1 and TRBJ1-2, with unresolved D. Trimming cost V 0 bases and J 10 bases, with 18 bases left between them. CDR3 size: 14 residues. Per germline, CDR1 DFQATT and CDR2 SNEGSKA (reference sequence). CDR3 protein: CSARDRPQEDAYTF. CDR3 DNA sequence: TGCAGTGCTAGAGATCGCCCCCAGGAGGACGCCTACACCTTC.

Comments on this clonotype: This may be a read error, as it is one base from a much larger clone. This chain links TRBV11-2 with TRBJ1-1, with D unresolved. Looked up from germline, CDR1 is SGHAT and CDR2 is FQNNGV. V lost 6 bases and J lost 5, with 16 bases in between. This CDR3 spans 14 amino acids. CDR3 sequence (DNA): TGTGCCAGCAGGCCGCTGTTTCGGAGTACTGAAGCTTTCTTT. Its protein product is CASRPLFRSTEAFF. The variable domain in full, completed from reference TRBV11-2 and TRBJ1-1, reads EAGVAQSPRYKIIEKRQSVAFWCNPISGHATLYWYQQILGQGPKLLIQFQNNGVVDDSQLPKDRFSAERLKGVDSTLKIQPAKLEDSAVYLCASRPLFRSTEAFFGQGTRLTVV.

V usage is TRBV20-1 and J usage is TRBJ1-2; possibly TRBD1 for D (6 bases). CDR1 is DFQATT, CDR2 SNEGSKA, per germline (reference sequence). Trimming took off 7 bases at V and 2 bases at J, with 14 bases between the two ends. The length of the CDR3 is 13 residues. The CDR3 loop reads CSEGGGENYGYTF. The CDR3, as DNA: TGCAGTGAGGGGGGAGGGGAAAACTATGGCTACACCTTC.

The rearrangement uses TRBV10-3 and TRBJ2-1, with D perhaps given as TRBD1 or TRBD2 (5 bases each). From germline, CDR1 is ENHRY and CDR2 SYGVKD. CDR3 length: 13 amino acids. The ends were cut back, 4 bases at V and 8 bases at J, with 12 bases in the middle. This CDR3 is CAISGRDQDEQFF. CDR3 DNA: TGTGCCATCAGTGGAAGGGACCAGGATGAGCAGTTCTTC.

This clonotype was observed many times. The gene calls are TRBV7-8 and TRBJ2-1; 15 nucleotides align to TRBD2. The J segment lost 12 bases and the V segment lost 5 bases, leaving 5 bases of the junction unmatched. From germline, CDR1 is SGHVS and CDR2 FQNEAQ. There are 14 residues in the CDR3. CDR3 DNA sequence: TGTGCCAGCAGCCCTAGGGGACTAGCGGGGGGGCAGTTCTTC. It yields the protein CASSPRGLAGGQFF.

This clonotype was counted at least ten times. The gene calls are TRBV29-1 and TRBJ2-3; 13 nucleotides align to TRBD2. The germline V gene has CDR1 SQVTM and CDR2 ANQGSEA. V was clipped by 5 bases and J by 0 bases; unmatched bases: 5. This CDR3 comprises 16 residues. This CDR3 reads CSVQLAGGRSTDTQYF. CDR3 nucleotides: TGCAGCGTTCAACTAGCGGGGGGGCGGAGCACAGATACGCAGTATTTT.

In the case of this clonotype: Since a much larger clone is just one base distant, this may be a read error. CDR3 protein: CTSSLEGVNQPQHF. The CDR3 bases are TGTACCAGCAGCTTAGAGGGGGTTAATCAGCCCCAGCATTTT. V usage is TRBV7-9 and J usage is TRBJ1-5; weak D call: TRBD1 (6 bases). CDR3 size: 14 residues. Per the germline V gene, CDR1 is SEHNR and CDR2 is FQNEAQ (reference sequence).

This clonotype was counted at least ten times. The chain has TRBV7-8 and TRBJ1-5, with 7 bases matching TRBD1. CDR1 is SGHVS, CDR2 FQNEAQ, per germline. This CDR3 is built from 14 residues. V trimming: 4 bases; J trimming: 4 bases; junction bases outside the gene matches: 4. CDR3 amino acids: CASSYDRANQPQHF. The CDR3 bases are TGTGCCAGCAGCTACGACAGGGCGAATCAGCCCCAGCATTTT.

The chain combines TRBV2 with TRBJ2-1, with TRBD1 matching over 8 bases. The CDR3 spans 17 residues. V lost 5 bases, J lost 8 bases, and 17 bases stayed unmatched. Germline CDR1 is SNHLY and CDR2 is FYNNEI. Here the CDR3 DNA reads TGTGCCAGCAGTTTTTCGACAGGGGAATTAATTACCGATGAGCAGTTCTTC. Encoded protein: CASSFSTGELITDEQFF.

This clonotype was found many times. The gene calls are TRBV7-8 and TRBJ1-1; TRBD1 is a possible D gene (6 bases). The CDR3 extends over 14 amino acids. Deletions cut 5 bases from V and 3 bases from J, with 13 bases between. Germline V gives CDR1 SGHVS, CDR2 FQNEAQ. The CDR3: CASSATGFHTEAFF. CDR3 nucleotides: TGTGCCAGCAGCGCCACAGGGTTCCACACTGAAGCTTTCTTT.

The gene calls are TRBV6-2 or TRBV6-3 and TRBJ2-4; D is undetermined. This CDR3 is built from 17 residues. In germline, CDR1 is MNHEY, CDR2 SVGEGT. V gave up 4 bases and J gave up 5 bases, with 21 bases separating them. The DNA of the CDR3 is TGTGCCAGCAGTTTTCTATTCACTCAGGACGGAGAAAACATTCAGTACTTC. It translates to CASSFLFTQDGENIQYF.

This clonotype was recorded once. The chain combines TRBV6-2 or TRBV6-3 with TRBJ1-1, with 8 bases lining up with TRBD1. Trimming took 6 bases from V and 7 from J; bases not matched to a gene: 7. Germline lookup yields CDR1 MNHEY and CDR2 SVGEGT. The CDR3 has 13 amino acids. CDR3 nucleotides: TGTGCCAGCAGGTTCCGGACAGGGTTTGAAGCTTTCTTT. This translates into CASRFRTGFEAFF.

This rearrangement joins TRBV7-6 to TRBJ1-1, with D perhaps TRBD1 (5 bases). Germline CDR1 and CDR2: SGHVS and FNYEAQ. CDR3 length: 15 residues. Deletions cut 5 bases from V and 8 bases from J, with 21 bases between. The CDR3 loop is CASSASGSEHWEAFF. Written as DNA, the CDR3 is TGTGCCAGCAGCGCCTCAGGGAGTGAACACTGGGAAGCTTTCTTT.

This clonotype was recorded at least ten times. The chain links TRBV4-1 to TRBJ2-7; D assignment may be TRBD1 or TRBD2 (5 bases each). Germline V CDR1 and CDR2: MGHRA, YSYEKL. The CDR3 is made up of 14 amino acids. Trimming took off 2 bases at V and 2 bases at J, with 10 bases between the two ends. The CDR3 region is CASSQRDGPYEQYF. As DNA, the CDR3 is TGCGCCAGCAGCCAACGGGACGGACCCTACGAGCAGTACTTC.

There are many counts of this clonotype. This CDR3 is CASFGSLENRYGYTF. In DNA, the CDR3 is TGTGCCAGCTTTGGGTCCCTGGAGAATAGATACGGCTACACCTTC. The gene calls are TRBV25-1 and TRBJ1-2, with D unresolved. Germline lookup yields CDR1 MGHDK and CDR2 SYGVNS. The CDR3 loop spans 15 amino acids. The ends were cut back, 8 bases at V and 8 bases at J, with 24 bases in the middle.

This clonotype showed up just a few times. This sequence joins TRBV6-6 and TRBJ2-5, with TRBD2 identical over 10 bases. CDR1 and CDR2 (germline): MNHNY, SVGAGI (reference sequence). This CDR3 is 15 amino acids long. The J segment lost 5 bases and the V segment lost 7 bases, leaving 10 bases of the junction unmatched. The CDR3 protein is CASIPSGGSEETQYF. For the CDR3, the DNA is TGTGCCAGCATCCCTAGCGGGGGAAGTGAGGAGACCCAGTACTTC.

This clonotype was detected only a few times. The chain combines TRBV29-1 with TRBJ1-2; the D gene is possibly TRBD1 (5 bases). The germline V gene has CDR1 SQVTM and CDR2 ANQGSEA. This CDR3 region has 13 residues. The V gene lost 0 bases and the J gene lost 8 bases, with 13 bases spanning the gap. The CDR3 sequence is CSVEDQGAEGYTF. In nucleotides, the CDR3 is TGCAGCGTTGAAGATCAAGGGGCGGAGGGCTACACCTTC.

This clonotype was recorded at least ten times. The chain has TRBV7-9 and TRBJ1-1; TRBD1 aligns across 8 bases. The CDR3 runs to 15 residues. Germline assignment: CDR1 SEHNR and CDR2 FQNEAQ (reference sequence). Unmatched junction bases numbered 8, after V lost 3 bases and J lost 5 bases. This CDR3 is CASSFEQGVKTEAFF. DNA for the CDR3: TGTGCCAGCAGCTTCGAACAGGGGGTAAAGACTGAAGCTTTCTTT.

J is TRBJ2-1 and V is TRBV15; 7 nucleotides align to TRBD1. The CDR3 has 15 amino acids. J was trimmed by 3 bases and V by 1 base; bases with no gene match: 3. CDR1 is LNHNV and CDR2 is YYDKDF in the germline V gene (reference sequence). CDR3 region: CATSRARQGYNEQFF. The DNA for the CDR3 is TGTGCCACCAGCAGAGCAAGACAGGGCTACAATGAGCAGTTCTTC. The full variable domain, completed using reference TRBV15 and TRBJ2-1, is DAMVIQNPRYQVTQFGKPVTLSCSQTLNHNVMYWYQQKSSQAPKLLFHYYDKDFNNEADTPDNFQSRRPNTSFCFLDIRSPGLGDTAMYLCATSRARQGYNEQFFGPGTRLTVL.

J is TRBJ2-1 and V is TRBV20-1, with 9 nucleotides matching TRBD1. The germline V gene encodes CDR1 DFQATT and CDR2 SNEGSKA (reference sequence). V dropped 1 base and J dropped 7; count of bases not matched to a gene: 2. The CDR3 has 13 residues. The CDR3: CSARGTGANEQFF. CDR3 nucleotide sequence: TGCAGTGCTAGAGGGACAGGGGCGAATGAGCAGTTCTTC.